This is a list of T cell receptor beta chains from one sample in a study of cytomegalovirus exposure and HLA in healthy donors. Measured with immunoSEQ multiplex PCR; TCRdb has only the in-frame clones, and not every one. The sample gives 120,000 or so clones, 17% of which show up once; about 2.6% is in the top ten. Sample: PBMCs. The receptors shown here come from a female donor in good health and CMV-seropositive. CDR3s include the opening cysteine and the closing phenylalanine or tryptophan. A D gene is named only where the DNA matches it firmly.

CDR3aa: CASSRTGRGGKNIQYF; len: 16; d_gene: -; j_gene: TRBJ2-4; v_gene: TRBV4-3
CDR3aa: CASTRTGTSGNTIYF; len: 15; d_gene: TRBD1; j_gene: TRBJ1-3; v_gene: TRBV6-1
CDR3aa: CASSRDYEQFF; len: 11; d_gene: -; j_gene: TRBJ2-1; v_gene: TRBV5-6
CDR3aa: CASSLSKPAVRGMPYEQYF; len: 19; d_gene: -; j_gene: TRBJ2-7; v_gene: TRBV27
CDR3aa: CSVELAGVDTQYF; len: 13; d_gene: TRBD2; j_gene: TRBJ2-3; v_gene: TRBV29-1
CDR3aa: CASSPRASGRNTGELFF; len: 17; d_gene: TRBD2; j_gene: TRBJ2-2; v_gene: TRBV5-4
CDR3aa: CASSSQGPRYNEQFF; len: 15; d_gene: -; j_gene: TRBJ2-1; v_gene: TRBV6-6
CDR3aa: CSAKPWGLAEETQYF; len: 15; d_gene: TRBD2; j_gene: TRBJ2-5; v_gene: TRBV29-1
CDR3aa: CASSVERGTGYNSPLHF; len: 17; d_gene: -; j_gene: TRBJ1-6; v_gene: TRBV9
CDR3aa: CSVGRLRGFSSYEQYF; len: 16; d_gene: TRBD1; j_gene: TRBJ2-7; v_gene: TRBV29-1
CDR3aa: CASSFGGDTEAFF; len: 13; d_gene: -; j_gene: TRBJ1-1; v_gene: TRBV7-9